The 20 T cell receptor beta chains presented below share a single source sample, sequenced in a study of T cells in Graves' hyperthyroidism and ophthalmopathy. The CDR3 regions of TCR beta were amplified from RNA transcripts. HTBI primers were the set used in a first-round RT-PCR of the TCR CDR3. MiXCR, run by TCRdb on the multiplex PCR reads, gives a single entry per CDR3 protein. Seen here are about 300,000 distinct CDR3 sequences, roughly 19% observed once, and the top ten hold under 40%. Specimen: blood. The receptors here all came from a man aged 45-65 years with Graves' ophthalmopathy.

V usage is TRBV5-1 and J usage is TRBJ1-1, with 8 bases identical to TRBD1. The CDR3 loop spans 14 amino acids. With V trimmed by 0 bases and J by 6 bases, 4 bases remained unmatched. Germline V CDR1 and CDR2: SGHRS, YFSETQ. In DNA form, the CDR3 reads TGCGCCAGCAGCTTGGGGACAGGGCTTGCTGAAGCTTTCTTT. It yields the protein CASSLGTGLAEAFF. The full variable domain, rest sourced from reference TRBV5-1 and TRBJ1-1, is KAGVTQTPRYLIKTRGQQVTLSCSPISGHRSVSWYQQTPGQGLQFLFEYFSETQRNKGNFPGRFSGRQFSNSRSEMNVSTLELGDSALYLCASSLGTGLAEAFFGQGTRLTVV.

This clonotype was observed a few times. No conserved phenylalanine or tryptophan is present at the end of the CDR3, so a read error is the likely explanation. The CDR3 spells CSGGDINQPQHL. CDR3 DNA sequence: TGCAGCGGGGGAGACATCAATCAGCCCCAGCATCTT. The chain links TRBV29-1 to TRBJ1-5; D remains unclear. Germline CDR1 reads SQVTM; CDR2 reads ANQGSEA. The CDR3 length is 12 residues. Deletions cut 7 bases from V and 3 bases from J, with 10 bases between.

This clonotype appeared many times. V gene TRBV20-1 combines with J gene TRBJ2-5; D might be TRBD2 (6 bases). V was clipped by 3 bases and J by 7 bases, with 21 bases between them. The CDR3 runs to 15 residues. Germline assignment: CDR1 DFQATT and CDR2 SNEGSKA (reference sequence). The chain's CDR3 is CSARVGSGVLGTQYF. The CDR3 bases are TGCAGTGCTAGGGTCGGTAGCGGAGTCCTTGGGACCCAGTACTTC.

V is TRBV30 and J is TRBJ1-3; D is perhaps TRBD1 (6 bases). V lost 1 base to trimming and J lost 2 bases, with 9 bases between them. Germline-derived CDR1 and CDR2 are GTSNPN and SVGIG (reference sequence). This CDR3 is built from 14 residues. The CDR3 DNA follows: TGTGCCTGGAGTGGATCAGGGGCTGGAAACACCATATATTTT. It encodes CAWSGSGAGNTIYF.

Regarding this clonotype: A much larger clone sits a single nucleotide away, making a read error possible. The chain has TRBV20-1 and TRBJ1-5; unclear D gene. Germline V gene sequence: CDR1 DFQATT, CDR2 SNEGSKA (reference sequence). V lost 5 bases and J lost 6, with 17 bases in between. There are 14 residues in the CDR3. The CDR3 bases are TGCAGTGCTCCTCGAAAACAGCGGGGTCAGCCCCAGCATTTT. As protein: CSAPRKQRGQPQHF.

With regard to this clonotype: This may be a read error, as it is one base from a much larger clone. Likely a read error: the CDR3 ends without its conserved phenylalanine or tryptophan. The chain has TRBV20-1 and TRBJ2-1, with 7 bases aligning to TRBD2. Germline V gene data show CDR1 as DFQATT and CDR2 as SNEGSKA (reference sequence). The CDR3 runs to 15 residues. The ends lost 2 bases at V and 4 bases at J; junction bases unmatched: 8. The CDR3 here is CSARLSLAAYNEQFV. CDR3 coding DNA: TGCAGTGCTAGACTCTCTCTAGCGGCTTACAATGAGCAGTTCGTC.

As DNA, the CDR3 is TGTGCCAGTAGTATAGATCTGGGGAACACTGAAGCTTTCTTT. Translated, it gives CASSIDLGNTEAFF. The rearrangement uses TRBV19 and TRBJ1-1; no clear D. The CDR3 covers 14 residues. The V end was cut by 0 bases, the J end by 1 base, with 6 bases between. Germline V CDR1 and CDR2: LNHDA, SQIVND (reference sequence).

This clonotype has at least ten counts. The chain couples TRBV12-3 or TRBV12-4 to TRBJ2-6; D remains unclear. The CDR3 covers 15 residues. Trimming pared 4 bases from V and 0 bases from J, leaving 7 bases between. The CDR3 DNA sequence: TGTGCCAGCAGTTCCTTTGGCTCTGGGGCCAACGTCCTGACTTTC. This sequence encodes CASSSFGSGANVLTF.

This clonotype was found a few times. The chain couples TRBV6-1 to TRBJ2-2, with 8 bases fitting TRBD1. V trimming: 7 bases; J trimming: 4 bases; junction bases outside the gene matches: 5. The CDR3 loop spans 14 amino acids. Germline loops: CDR1 MNHNS, CDR2 SASEGT. CDR3 residues: CASNLDRATGELFF. The CDR3 DNA sequence: TGTGCCAGCAACTTGGACAGGGCCACCGGGGAGCTGTTTTTT.

This clonotype occurred many times. The V call is TRBV11-2, the J call TRBJ1-2; 8 bases align to TRBD1. This CDR3 has 14 amino acids. The V segment lost 3 bases and the J segment 8 bases; nucleotides outside the gene matches: 8. Germline V CDR1 and CDR2: SGHAT, FQNNGV. Here the CDR3 DNA reads TGTGCCAGCAGCTTGGCCCAGGGGGCTATAGGCTACACCTTC. This codes for CASSLAQGAIGYTF.

This chain links TRBV11-3 with TRBJ2-2; 9 nucleotides match TRBD1. Germline V gene lookup returns CDR1 SGHNT and CDR2 YENEEA. The CDR3 covers 16 residues. Unmatched junction bases numbered 8, after V lost 5 bases and J lost 4 bases. This chain's CDR3 is CASSPAGTGRTGELFF. Here the CDR3 DNA reads TGTGCCAGCAGCCCGGCGGGGACAGGGCGCACCGGGGAGCTGTTTTTT.

In this sample, this clonotype turned up a few times. This rearrangement joins TRBV11-2 to TRBJ2-7, with 7 bases fitting TRBD2. This CDR3 region has 15 residues. CDR1 SGHAT and CDR2 FQNNGV come from the germline V gene. Trimming at V came to 2 bases and at J to 3 bases, leaving 7 bases not matched to a gene. The CDR3 DNA follows: TGTGCCAGCAGCTTACTCCCTAGCGGCCACTACGAGCAGTACTTC. It translates to CASSLLPSGHYEQYF.

This clonotype was picked up a small number of times. The rearrangement joins TRBV28 to TRBJ1-4; no reliable D call. The germline CDR1 and CDR2 sequences are MDHEN and SYDVKM. CDR3 length: 16 amino acids. V was shortened by 3 bases and J by 0 bases, with 11 bases between the two germline ends. CDR3 nucleotide sequence: TGTGCCAGCAGTTTGGTTCCAGCTGCAACTAATGAAAAACTGTTTTTT. It is translated as CASSLVPAATNEKLFF.

J is TRBJ1-5 and V is TRBV24-1; weak D call: TRBD1 (5 bases). The CDR3 length is 15 residues. Germline V CDR1 and CDR2: KGHDR, SFDVKD. Trimming stripped 3 bases from V and 4 bases from J, with 12 bases between. In nucleotides, the CDR3 is TGTGCCACCAGTGATAGGGACGGAGGAAATCAGCCCCAGCATTTT. This translates into CATSDRDGGNQPQHF.

In its sample, this clonotype was seen many times. This rearrangement joins TRBV14 to TRBJ1-3; the match to TRBD1 covers 8 bases. V was pared by 1 base and J by 0 bases, with 5 bases of the junction left unmatched. Germline V CDR1 and CDR2: SGHDN, FVKESK. The CDR3 contains 17 residues. CDR3 bases: TGTGCCAGCAGCCAAGGACAGGACAGGGTCTCTGGAAACACCATATATTTT. Protein: CASSQGQDRVSGNTIYF.

This clonotype was counted between two and nine times. The chain has TRBV7-2 and TRBJ2-7, with 8 bases matching TRBD2. Germline CDR1 reads SGHTA; CDR2 reads FQGNSA. V trimming: 1 base; J trimming: 9 bases; junction bases outside the gene matches: 5. The CDR3 is made up of 13 amino acids. CDR3 sequence: CASSLEGTSGQYF. CDR3 DNA sequence: TGTGCCAGCAGCTTAGAGGGAACTAGCGGGCAGTACTTC.

This clonotype was observed a handful of times. The genes are TRBV5-1 and TRBJ2-1, with TRBD2 as a possible D gene (5 bases). From germline, CDR1 is SGHRS and CDR2 YFSETQ. CDR3 length: 12 residues. Trimming removed 1 base at V and 9 bases at J, with 8 bases between. The CDR3 sequence is CASSLPSFEQFF. CDR3 nucleotides: TGCGCCAGCAGCTTGCCTAGCTTTGAGCAGTTCTTC.

There are a few counts of this clonotype. The chain couples TRBV5-6 to TRBJ1-2; 10 bases are shared with TRBD1. The V and J ends lost 1 base and 4 bases, in that order; junction bases with no gene match: 4. This CDR3 has 15 amino acids. Germline V gene sequence: CDR1 SGHDT, CDR2 YYEEEE. The CDR3 nucleotides are TGTGCCAGCAGCTTGACCGACAGGGGGCCCTATGGCTACACCTTC. Encoded protein: CASSLTDRGPYGYTF. Using reference TRBV5-6 and TRBJ1-2 for the parts outside the CDR3, the full variable domain is DAGVTQSPTHLIKTRGQQVTLRCSPKSGHDTVSWYQQALGQGPQFIFQYYEEEERQRGNFPDRFSGHQFPNYSSELNVNALLLGDSALYLCASSLTDRGPYGYTFGSGTRLTVV.

The V call is TRBV6-2 or TRBV6-3, the J call TRBJ2-2, with 7 nucleotides matching TRBD1. The junction had 12 bases not matched to a gene; V was cut back by 8 bases and J by 6 bases. The CDR3 consists of 15 residues. Per the germline V gene, CDR1 is MNHEY and CDR2 is SVGEGT. The CDR3 region is CASRQGQLDSGELFF. DNA of the CDR3: TGTGCCAGCCGACAGGGCCAGTTAGATTCCGGGGAGCTGTTTTTT.

The sample holds many counts of this clonotype. This rearrangement joins TRBV9 to TRBJ2-1; the match to TRBD2 covers 12 bases. CDR1 SGDLS and CDR2 YYNGEE come from the germline V gene. After removal of 1 base from V and 8 bases from J, the junction contained 7 bases not matched to a gene. The CDR3 is 16 amino acids. The CDR3 here is CASSVLGTSGSYEQFF. CDR3 bases: TGTGCCAGCAGCGTACTAGGGACTAGCGGGTCCTATGAGCAGTTCTTC. Variable domain in full (rest from reference TRBV9 and TRBJ2-1): DSGVTQTPKHLITATGQRVTLRCSPRSGDLSVYWYQQSLDQGLQFLIQYYNGEERAKGNILERFSAQQFPDLHSELNLSSLELGDSALYFCASSVLGTSGSYEQFFGPGTRLTVL.